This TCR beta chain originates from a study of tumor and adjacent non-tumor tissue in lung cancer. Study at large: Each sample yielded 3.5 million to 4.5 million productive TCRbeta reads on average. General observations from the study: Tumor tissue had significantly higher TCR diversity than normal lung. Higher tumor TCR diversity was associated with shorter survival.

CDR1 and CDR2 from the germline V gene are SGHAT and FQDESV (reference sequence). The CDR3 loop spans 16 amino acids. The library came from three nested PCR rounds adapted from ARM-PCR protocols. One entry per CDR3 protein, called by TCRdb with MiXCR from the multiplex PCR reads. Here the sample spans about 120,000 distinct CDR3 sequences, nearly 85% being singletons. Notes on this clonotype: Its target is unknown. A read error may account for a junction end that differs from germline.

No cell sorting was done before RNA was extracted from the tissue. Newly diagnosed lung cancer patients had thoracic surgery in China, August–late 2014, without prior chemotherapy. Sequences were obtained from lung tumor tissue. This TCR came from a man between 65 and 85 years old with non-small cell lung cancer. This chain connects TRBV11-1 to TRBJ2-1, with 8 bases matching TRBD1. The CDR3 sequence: CASNPRPRQGPHEQFF. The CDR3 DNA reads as TGTGCTAGCAACCCCCGGCCGAGACAGGGGCCACATGAGCAGTTCTTC.